Listed here is a single T cell receptor beta chain. This sample was included in a study of patients and donors after allogeneic stem cell transplantation. V was shortened by 3 bases and J by 1 base, with 13 bases between the two germline ends. The germline V gene has CDR1 LGHDT and CDR2 YNNKEL (reference sequence). This CDR3 has 15 amino acids. TCRdb fed the RT-PCR reads into MiXCR, producing one record per CDR3 protein. The data hold around 17,000 distinct CDR3 sequences, with around 29% observed a single time. The clonotype was recovered from a human donor who was either an allogeneic HSCT recipient or a stem cell or donor lymphocyte infusion donor (not recorded which). It is not recorded whose cells these are; they may come from a transplant donor. J is TRBJ2-7 and V is TRBV3-1; no firm D call. The sample taken for sequencing was blood, either unsorted or a sorted T cell fraction (not recorded which). The CDR3 loop reads CASSQFQSTSYEQYF. CDR3 bases: TGTGCCAGCAGCCAGTTCCAGTCGACGTCCTACGAGCAGTACTTC.